Shown below are 13 T cell receptor beta chains from a single sample sequenced in a study of PD-L1 blockade in urothelial cancer. The data were produced by immunoSEQ multiplex PCR, yet TCRdb's version contains in-frame clones alone and is incomplete. The repertoire holds around 35,000 clones, with over 75% as singletons. This specimen was PBMCs, taken around atezolizumab (anti-PD-L1) treatment. These receptors were collected from a man in his 60s with urothelial cancer.

This clone was counted a few times. CDR3 coding DNA: TGCGCCAGCAGCCAAGATAGCCCCCTCGAGGGCACTGAAGCTTTCTTT. It encodes CASSQDSPLEGTEAFF. The chain uses TRBV4-1 and TRBJ1-1; no clear D gene. The CDR3 runs to 16 residues. V lost 0 bases and J 4 bases, leaving 15 bases between the germline ends. CDR1 is MGHRA, CDR2 YSYEKL, per germline.

The V gene is TRBV5-1, the J gene TRBJ2-3; D unclear. With 3 bases removed from V and 0 bases from J, the gap between germline ends came to 14 bases. The CDR3 sequence is 16 residues long. Germline V gene lookup returns CDR1 SGHRS and CDR2 YFSETQ. The CDR3: CASSSVSESSTDTQYF. CDR3 coding DNA: TGCGCCAGCAGCTCCGTCAGCGAATCAAGCACAGATACGCAGTATTTT.

The chain employs TRBV19 and TRBJ2-7; a weak D match, TRBD1 (6 bases). Germline V gene lookup returns CDR1 LNHDA and CDR2 SQIVND (reference sequence). V was trimmed by 3 bases and J by 4 bases, leaving 16 bases between them. CDR3 size: 15 residues. The CDR3 is CASSIQGPNFYEQYF. CDR3 sequence (DNA): TGTGCCAGTAGTATCCAGGGGCCTAACTTTTACGAGCAGTACTTC.

The chain joins TRBV28 to TRBJ1-1; 7 bases line up with TRBD1. This CDR3 is 14 amino acids long. V was pared by 6 bases and J by 1 base, with 5 bases of the junction left unmatched. Per germline, CDR1 MDHEN and CDR2 SYDVKM. The CDR3 here is CASSLGQKNTEAFF. The CDR3 DNA reads as TGTGCCAGCAGCCTGGGACAGAAGAACACTGAAGCTTTCTTT.

The chain combines TRBV28 with TRBJ1-2, with D maybe TRBD1 (6 bases). The germline gives CDR1 MDHEN, CDR2 SYDVKM. V was trimmed by 6 bases and J by 8 bases, leaving 16 bases between them. There are 13 residues in the CDR3. This chain's CDR3 is CASSPVGGRGYTF. The CDR3 nucleotides are TGTGCCAGCAGCCCTGTGGGGGGGCGGGGCTACACCTTC.

DNA for the CDR3: TGCGCCAGCAGTCCTAGCACAGATACGCAGTATTTT. This sequence encodes CASSPSTDTQYF. The chain recombines TRBV5-1 with TRBJ2-3; D unresolved. Germline assignment: CDR1 SGHRS and CDR2 YFSETQ. The V gene lost 5 bases and the J gene lost 0 bases, with 4 bases spanning the gap. The CDR3 is 12 amino acids.

The chain uses TRBV4-2 and TRBJ2-5; TRBD2 is a possible D gene (6 bases). This CDR3 region has 14 residues. V was clipped by 3 bases and J by 0 bases, with 8 bases between them. In germline, CDR1 is LGHNA, CDR2 YNFKEQ. CDR3 region: CASSHGDYQETQYF. CDR3 DNA sequence: TGTGCCAGCAGCCACGGGGACTACCAAGAGACCCAGTACTTC.

This chain connects TRBV28 to TRBJ1-4; possibly TRBD1 for D (6 bases). The CDR3 covers 14 residues. V lost 5 bases, J lost 2 bases, and 9 bases lay in between. Germline V gene lookup returns CDR1 MDHEN and CDR2 SYDVKM. The CDR3 DNA reads TGTGCCAGCAGTGAAAGGGGGACTAATGAAAAACTGTTTTTT. Translation gives CASSERGTNEKLFF. The whole variable domain, filled in from reference TRBV28 and TRBJ1-4, reads DVKVTQSSRYLVKRTGEKVFLECVQDMDHENMFWYRQDPGLGLRLIYFSYDVKMKEKGDIPEGYSVSREKKERFSLILESASTNQTSMYLCASSERGTNEKLFFGSGTQLSVL.

The J gene is TRBJ2-3, the V gene TRBV15; D unclear. The germline CDR1 and CDR2 sequences are LNHNV and YYDKDF (reference sequence). V lost 5 bases and J lost 4, with 10 bases in between. The CDR3 covers 13 residues. The CDR3: CATSVIGADTQYF. The CDR3 coding sequence is TGTGCCACCAGCGTCATCGGAGCAGATACGCAGTATTTT. The full variable domain, in which reference TRBV15 and TRBJ2-3 provide the parts outside the CDR3, is DAMVIQNPRYQVTQFGKPVTLSCSQTLNHNVMYWYQQKSSQAPKLLFHYYDKDFNNEADTPDNFQSRRPNTSFCFLDIRSPGLGDTAMYLCATSVIGADTQYFGPGTRLTVL.

The genes are TRBV25-1 and TRBJ2-1; the D gene is possibly TRBD2 (5 bases). This CDR3 has 11 residues. Germline loops: CDR1 MGHDK, CDR2 SYGVNS. Trimming stripped 6 bases from V and 15 bases from J, with 15 bases between. CDR3 sequence: CASSAGGYSFF. In DNA, the CDR3 is TGTGCCAGCAGCGCGGGTGGTTATTCGTTCTTC.

The chain combines TRBV28 with TRBJ2-7, with TRBD1 matching 7 bases. The V gene end was trimmed by 4 bases and the J gene end by 4 bases; junction bases not matched to a gene: 7. This CDR3 has 14 residues. Germline lookup yields CDR1 MDHEN and CDR2 SYDVKM. The CDR3 region has the DNA TGTGCCAGCAGTTCCCCGGGACAGTTGTACGAGCAGTACTTC. Translated: CASSSPGQLYEQYF.

The chain carries TRBV11-3 and TRBJ2-2; D might be TRBD1 (6 bases). Germline V gene lookup returns CDR1 SGHNT and CDR2 YENEEA. The CDR3 is 16 amino acids. V gave up 5 bases and J gave up 0 bases, with 13 bases separating them. The CDR3 sequence is CASSKRTVSNTGELFF. The CDR3 DNA follows: TGTGCCAGCAGCAAAAGGACAGTCTCGAACACCGGGGAGCTGTTTTTT. The full variable domain, its missing parts supplied by reference TRBV11-3 and TRBJ2-2, is EAGVVQSPRYKIIEKKQPVAFWCNPISGHNTLYWYLQNLGQGPELLIRYENEEAVDDSQLPKDRFSAERLKGVDSTLKIQPAELGDSAVYLCASSKRTVSNTGELFFGEGSRLTVL.

The V call is TRBV9, the J call TRBJ2-3, with 12 bases that match TRBD2. The CDR3 is 17 residues long. J lost 3 bases, V lost 0 bases, and 5 bases had no gene match. Germline V CDR1 and CDR2: SGDLS, YYNGEE. The CDR3 here is CASSVGASGGATDTQYF. CDR3 in DNA: TGTGCCAGCAGCGTAGGGGCTAGCGGGGGGGCAACAGATACGCAGTATTTT.